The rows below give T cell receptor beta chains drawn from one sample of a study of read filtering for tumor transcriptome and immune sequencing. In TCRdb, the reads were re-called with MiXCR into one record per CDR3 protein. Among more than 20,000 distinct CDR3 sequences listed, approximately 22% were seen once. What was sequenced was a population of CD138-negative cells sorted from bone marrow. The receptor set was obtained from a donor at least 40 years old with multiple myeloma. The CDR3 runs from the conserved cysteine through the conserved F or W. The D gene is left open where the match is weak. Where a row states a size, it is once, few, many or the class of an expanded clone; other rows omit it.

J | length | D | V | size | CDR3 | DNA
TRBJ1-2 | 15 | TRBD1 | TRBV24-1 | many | CATSEPGQGVYGYTF | TGTGCCACCAGCGAACCGGGACAGGGTGTCTATGGCTACACCTTC
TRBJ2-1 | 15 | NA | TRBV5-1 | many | CASSHVQGIGNEQFF | TGCGCCAGCAGCCATGTACAGGGAATTGGCAATGAGCAGTTCTTC
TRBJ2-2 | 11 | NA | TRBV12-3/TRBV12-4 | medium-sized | CASNGAGELFF | TGTGCCAGCAATGGGGCCGGGGAGCTGTTTTTT
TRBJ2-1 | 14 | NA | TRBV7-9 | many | CASRARSSYNEQFF | TGTGCCAGCAGGGCCAGGAGCTCCTACAATGAGCAGTTCTTC
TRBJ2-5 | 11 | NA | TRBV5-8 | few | CASSLGESQYF | TGTGCCAGCAGCTTGGGCGAGTCCCAGTACTTC
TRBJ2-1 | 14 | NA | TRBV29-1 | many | CSVIHREITNEQFF | TGCAGCGTAATACATCGGGAGATAACAAATGAGCAGTTCTTC
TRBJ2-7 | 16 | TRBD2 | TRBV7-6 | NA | CASSLDTSGSPYEQYF | TGTGCCAGCAGCTTAGATACTAGCGGGAGCCCCTACGAGCAGTACTTC
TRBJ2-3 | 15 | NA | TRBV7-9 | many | CASSPPGASTDTQYF | TGTGCCAGCAGCCCCCCCGGGGCTAGCACAGATACGCAGTATTTT
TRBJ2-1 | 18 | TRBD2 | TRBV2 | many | CASSEKSLAGMLYNEQFF | TGTGCCAGCAGTGAAAAGTCCCTAGCGGGAATGTTATACAATGAGCAGTTCTTC
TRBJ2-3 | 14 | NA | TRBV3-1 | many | CASSLLSLTDTQYF | TGTGCCAGCAGCCTGCTCAGTCTGACAGATACGCAGTATTTT
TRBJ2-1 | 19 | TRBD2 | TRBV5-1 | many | CASSWGLAGTRRTYNEQFF | TGCGCCAGCAGCTGGGGACTAGCGGGAACTCGTCGCACCTACAATGAGCAGTTCTTC
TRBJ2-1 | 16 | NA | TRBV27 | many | CASSSIGVGSYNEQFF | TGTGCCAGCAGCTCCATTGGAGTCGGCTCCTACAATGAGCAGTTCTTC
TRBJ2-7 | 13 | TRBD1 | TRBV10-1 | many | CASSERTGIEQYF | TGCGCCAGCAGTGAGAGGACAGGGATCGAGCAGTACTTC
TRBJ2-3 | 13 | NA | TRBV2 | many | CASSWDSTDTQYF | TGTGCCAGCAGTTGGGACAGCACAGATACGCAGTATTTT
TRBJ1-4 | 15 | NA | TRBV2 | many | CASSERQSTNEKLFF | TGTGCCAGCAGTGAGAGACAGTCAACTAATGAAAAACTGTTTTTT
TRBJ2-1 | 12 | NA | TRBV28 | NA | CASNHPRNEQFF | TGTGCCAGCAATCATCCTCGCAATGAGCAGTTCTTC
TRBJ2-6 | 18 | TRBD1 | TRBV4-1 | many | CASTAGTEGSAGANVLTF | TGTGCCAGCACAGCCGGGACAGAAGGTTCTGCTGGGGCCAACGTCCTGACTTTC
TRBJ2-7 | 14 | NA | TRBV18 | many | CASSPSSSSYEQYF | TGTGCCAGCTCACCTAGCTCGAGCTCCTACGAGCAGTACTTC
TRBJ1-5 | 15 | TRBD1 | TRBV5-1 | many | CASSLSGGYNQPQHF | TGCGCCAGCAGCTTGTCAGGGGGCTACAATCAGCCCCAGCATTTT
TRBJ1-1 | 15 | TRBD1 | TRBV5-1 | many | CASSPRDRGNTEAFF | TGCGCCAGCAGCCCACGGGACAGGGGGAACACTGAAGCTTTCTTT
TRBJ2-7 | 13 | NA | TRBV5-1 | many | CASSLALAYEQYF | TGCGCCAGCAGCTTGGCACTAGCCTACGAGCAGTACTTC
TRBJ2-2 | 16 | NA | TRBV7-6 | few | CASSLVGGGGTGELFF | TGTGCCAGCAGCTTAGTGGGCGGAGGCGGCACCGGGGAGCTGTTTTTT
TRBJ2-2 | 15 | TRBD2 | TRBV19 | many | CASSPQGRGTGELFF | TGTGCCAGTAGTCCTCAAGGGAGGGGCACCGGGGAGCTGTTTTTT
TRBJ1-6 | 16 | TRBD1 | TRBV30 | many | CACPIEGTGTNSPLHF | TGTGCCTGCCCCATCGAAGGGACAGGGACTAATTCACCCCTCCACTTT
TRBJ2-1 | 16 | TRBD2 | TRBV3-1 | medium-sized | CASSVTSGRGSNEQFF | TGTGCCAGCAGCGTTACTAGCGGGAGAGGGAGCAATGAGCAGTTCTTC
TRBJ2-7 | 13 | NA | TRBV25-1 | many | CASSEPLAYEQYF | TGTGCCAGCAGTGAGCCCCTGGCGTACGAGCAGTACTTC
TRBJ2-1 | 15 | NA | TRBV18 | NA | CASSPQTFNYNEQFF | TGTGCCAGCTCACCCCAAACCTTTAACTACAATGAGCAGTTCTTC
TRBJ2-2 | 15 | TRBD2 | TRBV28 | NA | CASSTLAGGAGELFF | TGTGCCAGCAGCACCCTAGCGGGAGGTGCCGGGGAGCTGTTTTTT
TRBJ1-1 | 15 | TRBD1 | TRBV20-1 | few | CSVRPAGGHTGEAFF | TGCAGTGTCCGCCCGGCAGGGGGGCACACAGGTGAAGCTTTCTTT
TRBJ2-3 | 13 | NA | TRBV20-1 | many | CSARGRYLDTQYF | TGCAGTGCTCGAGGCCGATATCTAGATACGCAGTATTTT
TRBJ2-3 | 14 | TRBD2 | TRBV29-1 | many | CSVLAGGGTDTQYF | TGCAGCGTTTTAGCGGGAGGCGGCACAGATACGCAGTATTTT
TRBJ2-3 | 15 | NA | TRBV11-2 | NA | CASSYRRATTDTQYF | TGTGCCAGCAGCTACCGCCGGGCTACCACAGATACGCAGTATTTT
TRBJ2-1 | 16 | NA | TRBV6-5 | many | CASSYLLSGWNNEQFF | TGTGCCAGCAGTTACCTTTTGTCAGGGTGGAACAATGAGCAGTTCTTC
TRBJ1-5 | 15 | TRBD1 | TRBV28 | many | CASSRGTGGNQPQHF | TGTGCCAGCAGCCGCGGGACAGGGGGCAATCAGCCCCAGCATTTT
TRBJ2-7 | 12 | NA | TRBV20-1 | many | CAEGLIADEQYF | TGTGCGGAGGGCTTGATAGCGGACGAGCAGTACTTC
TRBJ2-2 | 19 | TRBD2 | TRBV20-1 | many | CSASLVSGLAGGNTGELFF | TGCAGTGCTAGCTTGGTATCGGGACTAGCGGGAGGGAACACCGGGGAGCTGTTTTTT
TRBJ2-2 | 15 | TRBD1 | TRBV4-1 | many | CASSPRTGVDGELFF | TGCGCCAGCAGCCCCCGGACAGGGGTTGACGGGGAGCTGTTTTTT
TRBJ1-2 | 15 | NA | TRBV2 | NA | CASSAGTSDYYGYTF | TGTGCCAGCAGTGCCGGGACTTCTGACTACTATGGCTACACCTTC
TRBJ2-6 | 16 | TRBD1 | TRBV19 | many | CSSRPGTGDGANVLTF | TGTTCCAGTCGTCCCGGGACAGGGGACGGGGCCAACGTCTTGACTTTC
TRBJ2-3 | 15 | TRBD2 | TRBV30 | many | CAWSLGLAATDTQYF | TGTGCCTGGAGCCTCGGACTAGCGGCCACAGATACGCAGTATTTT
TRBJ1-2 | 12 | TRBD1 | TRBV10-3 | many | CATRQGNYGYTF | TGTGCCACCCGACAGGGAAACTATGGCTACACCTTC
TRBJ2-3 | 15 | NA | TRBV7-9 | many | CASSLGGAGTDTQYF | TGTGCCAGCAGCTTAGGGGGGGCAGGCACAGATACGCAGTATTTT